This TCR beta chain came from a study of blood T cell repertoires in COVID-19. The repertoire was sequenced with immunoSEQ multiplex PCR; TCRdb's copy has only in-frame clones and lacks some. The sample has approximately 90,000 clones; approximately 84% are singletons. V dropped 4 bases and J dropped 4 bases, with 12 bases sitting between them. Germline V gene sequence: CDR1 KGHDR, CDR2 SFDVKD. This CDR3 region has 14 residues. The sample was peripheral blood. This chain connects TRBV24-1 to TRBJ1-1; perhaps TRBD1 as D (6 bases). This receptor was obtained from a man older than 75 with active or convalescent COVID-19. DNA of the CDR3: TGTGCCACCAGTGAACCGGACAGACCCACTGAAGCTTTCTTT. This codes for CATSEPDRPTEAFF.